This is a list of T cell receptor beta chains from one sample in a study of response to subunit inactivated influenza vaccine. TCRdb fed the RT-PCR reads into MiXCR, producing one record per CDR3 protein. Altogether over 150,000 distinct CDR3 sequences are present, about 10% being singletons, with the ten largest covering around 33%. Sequenced here: CD8+ T cells sorted from PBMCs, sampled roughly 24 months after vaccination. These receptors were collected from a man aged 45 to 75 who received an inactivated influenza vaccine. The CDR3 runs from the conserved cysteine through the conserved F or W. D genes are given only for firm matches. Size is stated for part of the rows, as once, few or many counts, or as a class when the clone is expanded.

>TRBV9|-|TRBJ1-2|few
CASSGTGQYGYTF
TGTGCCAGCAGCGGAACTGGGCAGTATGGCTACACCTTC
>TRBV20-1|TRBD1|TRBJ2-7|few
CSARDRDRGSEQYF
TGCAGTGCTAGAGATCGGGACAGGGGGAGTGAGCAGTACTTC
>TRBV6-1|TRBD1|TRBJ2-3|few
CASRVSAVDRGTDTQYF
TGTGCCAGCAGAGTTTCCGCCGTGGACAGGGGGACAGATACGCAGTATTTT
>TRBV2|-|TRBJ2-3|many
CASSEWSTSTDTQYF
TGTGCCAGCAGTGAATGGAGCACCAGCACAGATACGCAGTATTTT
>TRBV24-1|TRBD2|TRBJ2-1|-
CATSDTGTSGGVINEQFF
TGTGCCACCAGTGACACGGGGACTAGCGGGGGGGTGATTAATGAGCAGTTCTTC
>TRBV4-3|-|TRBJ2-3|many
CASSPFYEGMSTDTQYF
TGCGCCAGCAGCCCATTCTACGAGGGAATGAGCACAGATACGCAGTATTTT
>TRBV11-2|-|TRBJ2-7|-
CASSSQGVSYEQYF
TGTGCCAGCAGCTCACAGGGAGTCTCCTACGAGCAGTACTTC
>TRBV7-9|TRBD1|TRBJ1-2|-
CASSLGTEDNYGYTF
TGTGCCAGCAGCTTGGGGACAGAGGATAACTATGGCTACACCTTC
>TRBV20-1|-|TRBJ2-1|few
CSARGESSYNEQFF
TGCAGTGCTAGGGGAGAGAGCTCCTACAATGAGCAGTTCTTC
>TRBV6-1|TRBD1|TRBJ1-2|many
CASSEAGQGYGYTF
TGTGCCAGCAGTGAAGCGGGACAGGGGTATGGCTACACCTTC
>TRBV20-1|-|TRBJ2-7|few
CSATSRTSSYEQYF
TGCAGTGCTACCTCTCGGACGTCCTCCTACGAGCAGTACTTC
>TRBV6-2/TRBV6-3|TRBD1|TRBJ2-6|many
CASTPSGTGLAIGSGANVLTF
TGTGCCAGCACCCCCTCCGGGACAGGGTTAGCTATTGGTTCTGGGGCCAACGTCCTGACTTTC
>TRBV12-3/TRBV12-4|TRBD1|TRBJ2-1|few
CASTAGGSYNEQFF
TGTGCCAGCACCGCAGGGGGCTCCTACAATGAGCAGTTCTTC
>TRBV24-1|TRBD2|TRBJ2-1|few
CATSPTSGDRYNEQFF
TGTGCCACCAGTCCGACTAGCGGGGACCGATACAATGAGCAGTTCTTC
>TRBV4-2|-|TRBJ1-1|few
CASSQDGGAGTEAFF
TGTGCCAGCAGCCAAGATGGGGGGGCTGGCACTGAAGCTTTCTTT
>TRBV19|TRBD1|TRBJ2-2|-
CATTQGANTGELFF
TGTGCCACAACGCAGGGGGCGAACACCGGGGAGCTGTTTTTT
>TRBV28|-|TRBJ2-1|-
CASSRTTEQFF
TGTGCCAGCAGTCGAACTACCGAGCAGTTCTTC
>TRBV20-1|TRBD2|TRBJ2-1|-
CSARGTSGTLEQFF
TGCAGTGCTAGAGGGACTAGCGGGACTTTGGAGCAGTTCTTC
>TRBV6-1|-|TRBJ2-2|many
CASGDGPNTGELFF
TGTGCCAGCGGGGACGGACCGAACACCGGGGAGCTGTTTTTT
>TRBV6-2/TRBV6-3|TRBD2|TRBJ2-1|-
CASSDLTSGYASYNEQFF
TGTGCCAGCAGTGACCTGACTAGCGGCTACGCATCCTACAATGAGCAGTTCTTC
>TRBV27|-|TRBJ2-7|few
CASSLRREAYEQYF
TGTGCCAGCAGTTTGAGGAGGGAGGCGTACGAGCAGTACTTC
>TRBV6-1|TRBD2|TRBJ2-7|-
CASSPVSGSIYEQYF
TGTGCCAGCAGTCCCGTAAGCGGGAGTATTTACGAGCAGTACTTC
>TRBV4-3|TRBD2|TRBJ2-3|-
CASSQGTSAQYF
TGCGCCAGCAGCCAAGGGACTAGCGCGCAGTATTTT
>TRBV6-1|-|TRBJ1-2|few
CASTPWDGEPYGYTF
TGTGCCAGCACCCCGTGGGATGGGGAGCCCTATGGCTACACCTTC
>TRBV25-1|-|TRBJ1-1|-
CASTQGPNTEAFF
TGTGCCAGCACCCAGGGGCCGAACACTGAAGCTTTCTTT
>TRBV6-1|-|TRBJ2-3|few
CASSAVSTPDTQYF
TGTGCCAGCAGTGCAGTATCGACCCCAGATACGCAGTATTTT
>TRBV9|-|TRBJ2-3|few
CASSVERSTDTQYF
TGTGCCAGCAGCGTTGAGCGGTCCACAGATACGCAGTATTTT
>TRBV10-2|TRBD2|TRBJ2-1|-
CASSGGGAGEQFF
TGCGCCAGCAGTGGCGGGGGGGCTGGTGAGCAGTTCTTC
>TRBV27|-|TRBJ2-2|few
CASSLDWGTGELFF
TGTGCCAGCAGTTTAGACTGGGGCACCGGGGAGCTGTTTTTT
>TRBV12-3/TRBV12-4|TRBD1|TRBJ1-1|few
CASSLDRLNTEAFF
TGTGCCAGCAGTCTGGACAGGCTGAACACTGAAGCCTTCTTT
>TRBV5-1|-|TRBJ1-1|many
CASSPDSSPEAFF
TGCGCCAGCAGCCCTGACAGTAGCCCTGAAGCTTTCTTT
>TRBV5-1|-|TRBJ1-1|few
CASSLAPQTDLRTEAFF
TGCGCCAGCAGCTTGGCACCACAGACCGACCTCCGAACTGAAGCTTTCTTT
>TRBV25-1|-|TRBJ2-5|-
CATVSGAYGGTQYF
TGTGCCACCGTCTCCGGAGCTTACGGAGGGACCCAGTACTTC
>TRBV4-1|-|TRBJ1-4|few
CASSQEGWAGKLFF
TGCGCCAGCAGCCAAGAGGGGTGGGCAGGCAAACTGTTTTTT
>TRBV27|-|TRBJ2-5|few
CASMALANQETQYF
TGTGCCAGCATGGCACTAGCTAACCAAGAGACCCAGTACTTC
>TRBV29-1|TRBD1|TRBJ2-2|few
CSVEGTAINTGELFF
TGCAGCGTTGAGGGGACAGCCATAAACACCGGGGAGCTGTTTTTT
>TRBV20-1|-|TRBJ2-7|-
CSARRPAIEQYF
TGCAGTGCCAGGAGGCCGGCTATAGAGCAGTACTTC
>TRBV4-2|-|TRBJ2-7|medium-sized
CASSQETGEPSYEQYF
TGTGCCAGCAGCCAAGAGACGGGGGAACCCTCCTACGAGCAGTACTTC
>TRBV19|-|TRBJ2-7|many
CASGPGTLLREQYF
TGTGCCAGTGGGCCAGGGACCCTTTTGAGAGAGCAGTACTTC
>TRBV6-1|TRBD2|TRBJ2-1|many
CASSLSGRGYNEQFF
TGTGCCAGCAGTCTAAGCGGGAGGGGCTACAATGAGCAGTTCTTC
>TRBV10-1|-|TRBJ2-7|-
CQIERGPDGEQYF
TGCCAGATCGAGAGGGGCCCTGATGGGGAGCAGTACTTC
>TRBV24-1|-|TRBJ2-7|few
CATSDLRGEQYF
TGTGCCACCAGTGATTTGAGAGGCGAGCAGTACTTC
>TRBV12-3/TRBV12-4|-|TRBJ2-1|-
CASTDSPHNEQFF
TGTGCCAGCACCGACTCGCCCCACAATGAGCAGTTCTTC
>TRBV6-2/TRBV6-3|-|TRBJ1-1|few
CASSYMGATEAFF
TGTGCCAGCAGTTACATGGGGGCGACTGAAGCTTTCTTT
>TRBV28|TRBD1|TRBJ2-4|-
CASSPPYRGIQYF
TGTGCCAGCAGCCCCCCTTACAGGGGCATTCAGTACTTC
>TRBV24-1|TRBD1|TRBJ2-7|many
CATSRTGDGYEQYF
TGTGCCACCAGTAGGACAGGGGACGGCTACGAGCAGTACTTC
>TRBV2|-|TRBJ1-1|many
CASSVPIGSEAFF
TGTGCCAGCAGTGTGCCTATTGGCTCTGAAGCTTTCTTT
>TRBV9|TRBD2|TRBJ2-1|-
CASSESPTSGSYNEQFF
TGTGCCAGCAGCGAGTCACCGACTAGCGGGTCCTACAATGAGCAGTTCTTC
>TRBV4-3|-|TRBJ2-1|many
CASSQGTADNEQFF
TGCGCCAGCAGCCAAGGGACAGCAGACAATGAGCAGTTCTTC
>TRBV5-1|-|TRBJ2-2|many
CASSDQGTGELFF
TGCGCCAGCAGCGACCAGGGGACCGGGGAGCTGTTTTTT